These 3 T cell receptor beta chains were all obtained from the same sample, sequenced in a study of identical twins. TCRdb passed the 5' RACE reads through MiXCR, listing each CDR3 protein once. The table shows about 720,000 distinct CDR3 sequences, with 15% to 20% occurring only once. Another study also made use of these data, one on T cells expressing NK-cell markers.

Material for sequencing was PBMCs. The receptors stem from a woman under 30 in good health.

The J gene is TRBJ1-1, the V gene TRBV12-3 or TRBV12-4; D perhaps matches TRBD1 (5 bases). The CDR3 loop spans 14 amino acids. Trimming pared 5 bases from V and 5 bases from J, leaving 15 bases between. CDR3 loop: CASSLVGAGTEAFF. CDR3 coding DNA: TGTGCCAGCAGTCTCGTAGGGGCCGGGACTGAAGCTTTCTTT.

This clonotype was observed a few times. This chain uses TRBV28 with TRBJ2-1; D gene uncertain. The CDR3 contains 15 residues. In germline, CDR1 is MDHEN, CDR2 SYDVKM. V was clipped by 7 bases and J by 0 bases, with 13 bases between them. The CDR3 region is CASTSSARSYNEQFF. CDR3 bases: TGTGCCAGCACCTCCTCAGCGCGCTCCTACAATGAGCAGTTCTTC.

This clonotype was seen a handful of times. CDR3 loop: CASSLRTGSHEQYF. CDR3 coding DNA: TGTGCCAGCAGCCTCAGGACAGGGTCCCACGAGCAGTACTTC. V gene TRBV27 combines with J gene TRBJ2-7, with 8 bases aligning to TRBD1. The trim removed 6 bases at V and 5 bases at J, leaving 9 bases unmatched. Germline CDR1 MNHEY, CDR2 SMNVEV (reference sequence). CDR3 length: 14 residues.